This T cell receptor (beta chain) originates from a study of beta chain features in type 1 diabetes (dated by TCRdb to 2016 to 2019). About the investigation overall: Mean age, gender distribution, total cell number and subset yield did not differ between patients and healthy donors. Across all samples, some 110,000,000 sorted cells were examined, and cell number per subset correlated strongly with RNA yield. In the study, TCRB repertoires of sorted circulating CD4+ T cell subsets from recently diagnosed type 1 diabetes patients were compared with those of matched healthy donors. Naive and central memory subsets were obtained from all 28 donors, but regulatory and stem cell-like memory subsets were isolated from only 8 patients and about eight healthy donors.

Comments on this clone: It lacks a known antigen. Per-nucleotide qualities are absent, and no much larger clonotype sits a single base away.

Here is what the overall study found, with its caveats: Shorter templates might have been favored by PCR, but patient and control samples were amplified and corrected together, so both groups would have been affected equally by any skew. Fewer insertions and more nucleotide deletions at VDJ recombination sites were observed in patients with type 1 diabetes, implying thymic rearrangement abnormalities. The naive, central memory and regulatory TCRB repertoires appeared to resemble one another more closely among patients than among healthy donors. A moderate but significant shortening of TCRB CDR3 length was observed in type 1 diabetes patients in all four CD4+ subsets. Because the HLA sub-analyses included only small numbers of individuals, any influence of HLA type on TCRB rearrangement was left unresolved. Because cDNA was sequenced instead of genomic DNA, activated cells with high expression could be over-represented, although the groups did not differ in activation or CD3 levels.

The entire isolated RNA was reverse transcribed using the High Capacity cDNA Reverse Transcription Kit, and thus expressed TCRB transcripts were sequenced. Deep immunoSEQ sequencing was applied to naive, central memory and regulatory T cell samples, giving an average of around 3.4 million total reads per sample. After sorted cells were lysed in RLT buffer, RNA was extracted with DNase-treated RNeasy Micro or Mini kits, with the choice depending on cell number. To prevent cross-contamination, each cell subset was processed individually, whereas patient and healthy donor samples were processed jointly. The immunoSEQ multiplex PCR was used to amplify TCRB sequences from cDNA, yielding 87-bp fragments that span the CDR3 region. The amplicons were sequenced using the Illumina HiSeq platform. Concerning the study's data processing: PCR bias was corrected computationally using synthetic template baselines, and reads within Hamming distance 2 were collapsed, with unmergeable singletons discarded. Reads were aligned against IMGT so that V, D and J genes, CDR3 length and insertions or deletions at six rearrangement sites could be assigned. Within each subset, clonotype counts were normalized to sorted cell number, after which true diversity and Gini coefficients were computed with the tcR R package. The overlap coefficient, calculated on TCRB nucleotide sequences, was used to quantify repertoire sharing. TCRdb took over this immuneACCESS table, retaining in-frame rearrangements with V and J assigned. Such tables are incomplete; in checked studies, under half of the missing clones stem from an unresolved V gene, and the remainder is unexplained. V and J calls and clone size are as listed in that table; D and trimming were resolved from the DNA. The sample table lists over 150,000 clones, approximately 10% of them with a count of one. The top ten clonotypes cover under 0.55% of the sample.

A single peripheral blood draw of approximately 110 mL on average was collected from each donor into heparinised tubes. A BD FACSAria II and a panel including CD45RO, CCR7, CD25, CD127, CD95 and CD27 were used to sort naive, central memory, regulatory and stem cell-like memory CD4+ T cells. All sorted populations exceeded 98% purity. PBMCs were isolated right away by Lymphoprep density gradient centrifugation and were stained directly, without culture. So that batch effects would be minimized, each experiment stained and sorted samples in pairs, pairing one healthy donor with one patient. The clonotype was recovered from a man aged 25-40 years with type 1 diabetes. The sample comprised central memory CD4+ T cells from blood.

For the CDR3, the sequence is CASSRGGEKLFF. The DNA sequence is given as TGTGCCAGCAGTCGAGGGGGTGAAAAACTGTTTTTT. The V gene is TRBV6-1 and the J gene is TRBJ1-4; tentative D gene TRBD1, with 6 bases matching. From cysteine to phenylalanine, the CDR3 is 12 amino acids long. The kept DNA is CDR3 alone, 36 bases in frame from the first base. Trimming at the junction amounts to 5 bases on V and 7 bases on J, and the germline ends lie 8 bases apart. The germline V gene specifies MNHNS as CDR1 and SASEGT as CDR2.